Presented here are 22 T cell receptor beta chains from one specimen sequenced in a study of OX40 agonist ivuxolimab in advanced cancers. The data were produced by immunoSEQ multiplex PCR, yet TCRdb's version contains in-frame clones alone and is incomplete. The sample lists fewer than 95,000 clones, roughly 89% occurring once. The source was CD4+ or CD8+ T cells sorted from blood, collected in a trial of the OX40 agonist ivuxolimab. The receptors derive from an adult with an advanced solid tumor such as melanoma, head and neck, liver or kidney cancer.

The chain joins TRBV19 to TRBJ1-4; 7 nucleotides align to TRBD1. The CDR3 is 15 residues long. Germline CDR1 reads LNHDA; CDR2 reads SQIVND (reference sequence). V shed 7 bases and J 4 bases; nucleotides not matched to a gene: 9. The CDR3 here is CASTLRGQSNEKLFF. The CDR3 nucleotides read TGTGCCAGTACCCTAAGGGGGCAGAGTAATGAAAAACTGTTTTTT.

The V gene is TRBV5-4, the J gene TRBJ2-7; D is perhaps TRBD1 (6 bases). Germline lookup yields CDR1 SGHNT and CDR2 YYREEE (reference sequence). Trimming removed 0 bases at V and 0 bases at J, with 13 bases between. The CDR3 sequence is 16 residues long. CDR3 in DNA: TGTGCCAGCAGCTTGGGCGTCAGGGGCTCCTCCTACGAGCAGTACTTC. It yields the protein CASSLGVRGSSYEQYF.

This CDR3 is CASSLDGQASTDTQYF. The DNA for the CDR3 is TGTGCCAGCAGCTTAGATGGCCAGGCGAGCACAGATACGCAGTATTTT. The chain is built from TRBV7-2 and TRBJ2-3, with unresolved D. The V end was cut by 1 base, the J end by 0 bases, with 11 bases between. Germline V CDR1 and CDR2: SGHTA, FQGNSA. The CDR3 length is 16 residues.

CDR3 protein: CASSIDVSGSSSSYNEQFF. The CDR3, as DNA: TGTGCCAGTAGTATAGATGTTAGCGGGAGTTCCAGCTCCTACAATGAGCAGTTCTTC. V and J are TRBV19 and TRBJ2-1; TRBD2 agrees at 9 bases. The germline V gene has CDR1 LNHDA and CDR2 SQIVND (reference sequence). With 0 bases clipped from V and 0 bases from J, the junction kept 9 bases outside the gene matches. The CDR3 is 19 residues long.

The chain couples TRBV7-9 to TRBJ2-1; D gene ambiguous. Germline CDR1 SEHNR, CDR2 FQNEAQ (reference sequence). V lost 4 bases to trimming and J lost 4 bases, with 11 bases between them. This CDR3 is 14 amino acids long. The CDR3 region is CASSSSVSYNEQFF. The CDR3 coding sequence is TGTGCCAGCAGCTCTTCCGTTTCGTACAATGAGCAGTTCTTC. The variable domain in full, with the rest retrieved from reference TRBV7-9 and TRBJ2-1, is DTGVSQNPRHKITKRGQNVTFRCDPISEHNRLYWYRQTLGQGPEFLTYFQNEAQLEKSRLLSDRFSAERPKGSFSTLEIQRTEQGDSAMYLCASSSSVSYNEQFFGPGTRLTVL.

This clone was recorded a few times. This rearrangement joins TRBV6-5 to TRBJ1-5; D not certain. This CDR3 has 14 residues. Trimming stripped 6 bases from V and 7 bases from J, with 16 bases between. The germline CDR1 and CDR2 sequences are MNHEY and SVGAGI. DNA of the CDR3: TGTGCCAGCAGCCTTCGGCCCGATCGGCAGCCCCAGCATTTT. Translated: CASSLRPDRQPQHF.

Concerning this clone: One end of the junction is discordant with germline, which a read error may explain. This chain links TRBV5-5 with TRBJ2-5, with D perhaps TRBD1 (6 bases). The germline V gene has CDR1 SGHKS and CDR2 YYEKEE (reference sequence). This CDR3 is 14 amino acids long. The CDR3 DNA sequence: TGTGCCAGCAGCCCAACAGGGATCCAAGGGACCCAGTACTTC. It translates to CASSPTGIQGTQYF.

This clone was counted once. The gene calls are TRBV18 and TRBJ1-5; 11 bases align to TRBD1. This CDR3 comprises 14 residues. Per the germline V gene, CDR1 is KGHSH and CDR2 is LQKENI. The J segment lost 8 bases and the V segment lost 6 bases, leaving 6 bases of the junction unmatched. The DNA for the CDR3 is TGTGCCAGCTCTCCAGGGACAGGGGGTGAGCCCCAGCATTTT. Residues: CASSPGTGGEPQHF.

The chain is built from TRBV10-3 and TRBJ2-5; maybe TRBD2 (6 bases). CDR1 is ENHRY and CDR2 is SYGVKD in the germline V gene. The CDR3 sequence is 15 residues long. V lost 0 bases and J lost 1, with 9 bases in between. The CDR3 loop reads CAISESGGVQETQYF. CDR3 in DNA: TGTGCCATCAGTGAGTCGGGGGGAGTCCAAGAGACCCAGTACTTC.

V gene TRBV19 combines with J gene TRBJ2-7; 7 nucleotides align to TRBD1. V was pared by 2 bases and J by 4 bases, with 5 bases of the junction left unmatched. CDR3 size: 14 residues. Germline-derived CDR1 and CDR2 are LNHDA and SQIVND (reference sequence). CDR3 region: CASSIMTGWYEQYF. CDR3 coding DNA: TGTGCCAGTAGTATAATGACAGGGTGGTACGAGCAGTACTTC.

The V call is TRBV11-3, the J call TRBJ1-1, with D perhaps matching TRBD1 (6 bases). This CDR3 region has 16 residues. Germline CDR1 is SGHNT and CDR2 is YENEEA. V dropped 1 base and J dropped 4 bases, with 16 bases sitting between them. The CDR3 reads CASSLGTTGRGTEAFF. The CDR3 region has the DNA TGTGCCAGCAGCTTAGGAACCACAGGGAGGGGCACTGAAGCTTTCTTT.

The chain links TRBV5-4 to TRBJ1-2; TRBD1 agrees at 10 bases. The germline V gene has CDR1 SGHNT and CDR2 YYREEE (reference sequence). The V and J ends lost 5 bases and 8 bases, in that order; junction bases with no gene match: 12. The CDR3 totals 15 residues. The DNA for the CDR3 is TGTGCCAGCAGTTCCCGGGACAGGGGTTCTATAGGCTACACCTTC. It is translated as CASSSRDRGSIGYTF.

This clone was detected a few times. The V and J genes are TRBV7-9 and TRBJ2-3; 7 nucleotides align to TRBD1. This CDR3 has 15 residues. Unmatched junction bases numbered 9, after V lost 5 bases and J lost 4 bases. Germline V gene lookup returns CDR1 SEHNR and CDR2 FQNEAQ (reference sequence). DNA for the CDR3: TGTGCCAGCAGCCCACAGGGGCCGAACCCAGATACGCAGTATTTT. Amino acids: CASSPQGPNPDTQYF. The entire variable domain, with the rest obtained from reference TRBV7-9 and TRBJ2-3, is as follows: DTGVSQNPRHKITKRGQNVTFRCDPISEHNRLYWYRQTLGQGPEFLTYFQNEAQLEKSRLLSDRFSAERPKGSFSTLEIQRTEQGDSAMYLCASSPQGPNPDTQYFGPGTRLTVL.

The CDR3 region is CASRAGFYTGELFF. The CDR3 nucleotides read TGTGCCAGCAGGGCAGGCTTCTACACCGGGGAGCTGTTTTTT. The chain employs TRBV6-5 and TRBJ2-2; no clear D gene. Germline CDR1 is MNHEY and CDR2 is SVGAGI. The V end was cut by 6 bases, the J end by 3 bases, with 11 bases between. The CDR3 runs to 14 residues.

The chain joins TRBV6-5 to TRBJ2-7; no reliable D call. This CDR3 has 14 amino acids. Trimming pared 2 bases from V and 0 bases from J, leaving 8 bases between. CDR1 MNHEY and CDR2 SVGAGI come from the germline V gene. The DNA for the CDR3 is TGTGCCAGCAGTTACAGGGTGAGCTCCTACGAGCAGTACTTC. This sequence encodes CASSYRVSSYEQYF.

This clone has a handful of counts. The rearrangement joins TRBV10-3 to TRBJ1-2; 11 bases fit TRBD1. Germline values: CDR1 ENHRY, CDR2 SYGVKD. J was trimmed by 5 bases and V by 4 bases; bases with no gene match: 3. The CDR3 covers 14 residues. CDR3 DNA sequence: TGTGCCATCAGTGGGGGACAGGGGGGATATGGCTACACCTTC. The encoded protein is CAISGGQGGYGYTF.

The chain links TRBV18 to TRBJ1-2; D is unresolved. Germline loops: CDR1 KGHSH, CDR2 LQKENI. V shed 3 bases and J shed 7 bases, with 12 bases lying between them. This CDR3 contains 13 residues. CDR3 nucleotides: TGTGCCAGCTCACCGGAAAGGGATCGTGGCTACACCTTC. This gives the protein CASSPERDRGYTF.

The rearrangement links TRBV5-4 to TRBJ2-1; TRBD2 is a possible D gene (5 bases). The CDR3 totals 15 residues. CDR1 is SGHNT and CDR2 is YYREEE in the germline V gene (reference sequence). Trimming cost V 0 bases and J 3 bases, with 10 bases left between them. The CDR3 DNA sequence: TGTGCCAGCAGCTTGGATCTAGCTGTCTACAATGAGCAGTTCTTC. Its translation is CASSLDLAVYNEQFF.

The CDR3 DNA sequence: TGTGCCAGTAGTATGGGACAGCTACAAGAGACCCAGTACTTC. Its translation: CASSMGQLQETQYF. This sequence joins TRBV19 and TRBJ2-5, with 7 nucleotides matching TRBD1. The germline V gene has CDR1 LNHDA and CDR2 SQIVND (reference sequence). The V gene end was trimmed by 3 bases and the J gene end by 2 bases; junction bases not matched to a gene: 3. This CDR3 region has 14 residues.

The genes are TRBV4-1 and TRBJ2-4; the match to TRBD1 covers 7 bases. The germline CDR1 and CDR2 sequences are MGHRA and YSYEKL. The CDR3 runs 16 residues. V was clipped by 0 bases and J by 3 bases; unmatched bases: 5. CDR3 loop: CASSQEIGGVKNIQYF. The CDR3, as DNA: TGCGCCAGCAGCCAAGAGATAGGGGGCGTCAAAAACATTCAGTACTTC.

V gene TRBV18 combines with J gene TRBJ1-3; a possible D gene is TRBD1 (6 bases). V dropped 3 bases and J dropped 2 bases, with 14 bases sitting between them. Germline V gene lookup returns CDR1 KGHSH and CDR2 LQKENI. The CDR3 sequence is 16 residues long. CDR3 amino acids: CASSPAAGAAGNTIYF. In DNA, the CDR3 is TGTGCCAGCTCACCGGCCGCGGGGGCGGCTGGAAACACCATATATTTT.

This clone showed up just once. V usage is TRBV5-5 and J usage is TRBJ2-3; D might be TRBD2 (6 bases). The CDR3 extends over 14 amino acids. Germline CDR1 is SGHKS and CDR2 is YYEKEE (reference sequence). V was clipped by 1 base and J by 10 bases, with 16 bases between them. The DNA of the CDR3 is TGTGCCAGCAGCTTGTCGATAGCGAGGGAGGCGCAGTATTTT. Its translation: CASSLSIAREAQYF.